These 9 T cell receptor beta chains came from one sample sequenced in a study of cytomegalovirus exposure and HLA in healthy donors. PCR used 60 Vbeta primers and 13 Jbeta primers. The table came from immunoSEQ multiplex PCR; TCRdb's copy has only in-frame clones and leaves some out. The repertoire has about 120,000 clones, around 82% of them found once; the top ten carry roughly 4%. Specimen: PBMCs. These receptors originate from a woman aged 40-49 years in good health and CMV-seropositive.

The rearrangement links TRBV11-2 to TRBJ2-3; weak D call: TRBD2 (6 bases). The CDR3 runs to 15 residues. V lost 1 base to trimming and J lost 6 bases, with 14 bases between them. Germline V CDR1 and CDR2: SGHAT, FQNNGV. The chain's CDR3 is CASSLGLGLADTQYF. CDR3 in DNA: TGTGCCAGCAGCTTAGGTCTGGGACTCGCGGATACGCAGTATTTT.

The rearrangement links TRBV7-3 to TRBJ1-3; no clear D gene. The CDR3 spans 15 residues. CDR1 is SGHTA and CDR2 is FQGTGA in the germline V gene. V was clipped by 0 bases and J by 8 bases, with 14 bases between them. CDR3 loop: CASSLTLALEDTIYF. Written as DNA, the CDR3 is TGTGCCAGCAGCTTAACGTTGGCCCTCGAGGACACCATATATTTT.

The V gene is TRBV9, the J gene TRBJ1-6, with 9 bases aligning to TRBD1. This CDR3 is 17 amino acids long. Germline CDR1 and CDR2: SGDLS and YYNGEE. V was pared by 0 bases and J by 0 bases, with 1 base of the junction left unmatched. In DNA, the CDR3 is TGTGCCAGCAGCGTAGGACAGGGGGGCTCCTATAATTCACCCCTCCACTTT. As protein: CASSVGQGGSYNSPLHF.

The genes are TRBV2 and TRBJ1-5; 7 nucleotides line up with TRBD1. Germline assignment: CDR1 SNHLY and CDR2 FYNNEI. The V and J ends lost 6 bases and 0 bases, in that order; junction bases with no gene match: 5. The CDR3 is 15 residues long. The CDR3 here is CASSLGTVSNQPQHF. The DNA for the CDR3 is TGTGCCAGCAGCCTCGGGACAGTTAGCAATCAGCCCCAGCATTTT.

V is TRBV4-1 and J is TRBJ1-5; no firm D call. V was clipped by 0 bases and J by 6 bases, with 9 bases between them. From germline, CDR1 is MGHRA and CDR2 YSYEKL. This CDR3 comprises 14 residues. Here the CDR3 reads CASSQDQFLQPQHF. In nucleotides, the CDR3 is TGCGCCAGCAGCCAAGATCAGTTTCTTCAGCCCCAGCATTTT.

The J gene is TRBJ2-2, the V gene TRBV5-8, with D possibly being TRBD1 (6 bases). The V and J ends lost 6 bases and 0 bases respectively, with 9 bases between them. This CDR3 is 14 amino acids long. Germline V gives CDR1 SGHTS, CDR2 YDEGEE. The CDR3 reads CASKGGANTGELFF. CDR3 DNA: TGTGCCAGCAAAGGGGGAGCGAACACCGGGGAGCTGTTTTTT.

V gene TRBV28 combines with J gene TRBJ2-1, with D perhaps TRBD1 (5 bases). The V and J ends lost 6 bases and 8 bases respectively, with 14 bases between them. There are 13 residues in the CDR3. Germline CDR1 reads MDHEN; CDR2 reads SYDVKM. The CDR3 bases are TGTGCCAGCAGCCTACAGGTACCCCATGAGCAGTTCTTC. It yields the protein CASSLQVPHEQFF. The whole variable domain, remainder taken from reference TRBV28 and TRBJ2-1, is DVKVTQSSRYLVKRTGEKVFLECVQDMDHENMFWYRQDPGLGLRLIYFSYDVKMKEKGDIPEGYSVSREKKERFSLILESASTNQTSMYLCASSLQVPHEQFFGPGTRLTVL.

Worth noting for this clone: Mismatch with germline at one junction end may stem from a read error. CDR3 DNA sequence: TGTTCCAGCAGCTTAAGAGCTGGGGACAGGGCCGCTGAAGCTTTCTTT. Its protein is CSSSLRAGDRAAEAFF. The rearrangement links TRBV7-9 to TRBJ1-1, with 9 bases matching TRBD1. The CDR3 has 16 residues. Germline V gene sequence: CDR1 SEHNR, CDR2 FQNEAQ (reference sequence).

As DNA, the CDR3 is TGCGCCAGCAGCTTGGAGCTGTCAGGGGTCACTGAAGCTTTCTTT. It yields the protein CASSLELSGVTEAFF. The gene calls are TRBV5-1 and TRBJ1-1; a possible D gene is TRBD1 (6 bases). CDR1 and CDR2 from the germline V gene are SGHRS and YFSETQ. V dropped 0 bases and J dropped 4 bases, with 13 bases sitting between them. The CDR3 spans 15 residues.